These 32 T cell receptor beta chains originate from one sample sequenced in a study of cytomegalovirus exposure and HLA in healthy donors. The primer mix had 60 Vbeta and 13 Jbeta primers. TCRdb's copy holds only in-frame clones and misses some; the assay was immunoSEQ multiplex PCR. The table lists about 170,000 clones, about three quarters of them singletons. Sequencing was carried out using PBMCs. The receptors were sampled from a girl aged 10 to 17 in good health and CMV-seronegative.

The CDR3 sequence is CASSEGDRSYTGELFF. The CDR3 DNA is TGCGCCAGCAGTGAGGGAGACAGGTCCTACACCGGGGAGCTGTTTTTT. The genes are TRBV10-1 and TRBJ2-2, with a weak D call TRBD1 (6 bases). The CDR3 spans 16 residues. Germline V gene sequence: CDR1 WNHNN, CDR2 SYGVQD (reference sequence). Between the trimmed V and J ends, which lost 2 bases and 3 bases, there was a span of 13 bases.

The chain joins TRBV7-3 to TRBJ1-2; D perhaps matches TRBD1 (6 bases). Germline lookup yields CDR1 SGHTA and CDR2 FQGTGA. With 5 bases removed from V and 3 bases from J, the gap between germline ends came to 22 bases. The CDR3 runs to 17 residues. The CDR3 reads CASSLTGGLTGDYGYTF. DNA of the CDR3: TGTGCCAGCAGCCTCACCGGGGGGCTCACGGGGGACTATGGCTACACCTTC.

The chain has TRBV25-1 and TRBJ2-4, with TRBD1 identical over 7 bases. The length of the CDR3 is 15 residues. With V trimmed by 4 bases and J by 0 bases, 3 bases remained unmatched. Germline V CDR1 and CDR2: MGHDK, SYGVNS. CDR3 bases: TGTGCCAGCAGTGGTGGACAGGTAGCCAAAAACATTCAGTACTTC. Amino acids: CASSGGQVAKNIQYF.

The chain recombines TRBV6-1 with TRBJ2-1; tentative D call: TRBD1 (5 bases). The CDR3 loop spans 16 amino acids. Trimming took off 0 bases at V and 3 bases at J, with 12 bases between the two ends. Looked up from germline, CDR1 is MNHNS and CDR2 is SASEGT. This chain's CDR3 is CASSEATTAYYNEQFF. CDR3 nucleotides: TGTGCCAGCAGTGAAGCTACGACAGCCTACTACAATGAGCAGTTCTTC.

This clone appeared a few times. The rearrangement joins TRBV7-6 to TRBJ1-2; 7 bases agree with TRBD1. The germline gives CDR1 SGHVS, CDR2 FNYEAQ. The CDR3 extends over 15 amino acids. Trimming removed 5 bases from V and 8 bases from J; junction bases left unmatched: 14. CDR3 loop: CASSGQTGNLGGYTF. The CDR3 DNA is TGTGCCAGCAGCGGACAGACAGGGAACTTAGGGGGCTACACCTTC.

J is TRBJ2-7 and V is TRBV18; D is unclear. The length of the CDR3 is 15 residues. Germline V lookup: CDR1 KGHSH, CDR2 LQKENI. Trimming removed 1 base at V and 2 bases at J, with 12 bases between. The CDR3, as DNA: TGTGCCAGCTCACCACGGGCAGAGCAGGCCTACGAGCAGTACTTC. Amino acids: CASSPRAEQAYEQYF.

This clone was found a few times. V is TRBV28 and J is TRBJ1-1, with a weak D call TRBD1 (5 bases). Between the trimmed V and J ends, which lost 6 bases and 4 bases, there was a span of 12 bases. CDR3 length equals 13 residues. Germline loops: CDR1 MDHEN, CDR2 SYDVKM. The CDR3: CASSLRVATEAFF. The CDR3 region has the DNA TGTGCCAGCAGCCTCAGGGTGGCCACTGAAGCTTTCTTT.

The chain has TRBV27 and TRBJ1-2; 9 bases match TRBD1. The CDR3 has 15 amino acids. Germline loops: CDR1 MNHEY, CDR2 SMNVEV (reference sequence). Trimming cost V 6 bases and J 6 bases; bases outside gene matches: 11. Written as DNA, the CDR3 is TGTGCCAGCAGGGAACAGGGGGCGGGATTGGATGGCTACACCTTC. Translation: CASREQGAGLDGYTF.

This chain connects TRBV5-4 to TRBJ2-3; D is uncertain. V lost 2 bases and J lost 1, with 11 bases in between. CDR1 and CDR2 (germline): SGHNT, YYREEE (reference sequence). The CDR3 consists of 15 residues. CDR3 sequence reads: CASSLSQVRTDTQYF. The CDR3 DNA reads TGTGCCAGCAGCTTAAGTCAGGTTCGCACAGATACGCAGTATTTT.

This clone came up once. The DNA for the CDR3 is TGTGCCACAGCGACCTCCGGGACTACCACAGATACGCAGTATTTT. Translation: CATATSGTTTDTQYF. The rearrangement links TRBV6-1 to TRBJ2-3; TRBD2 aligns across 7 bases. V shed 10 bases, J shed 2 bases, and the junction held 12 bases outside the gene matches. The germline CDR1 and CDR2 sequences are MNHNS and SASEGT. The length of the CDR3 is 15 residues.

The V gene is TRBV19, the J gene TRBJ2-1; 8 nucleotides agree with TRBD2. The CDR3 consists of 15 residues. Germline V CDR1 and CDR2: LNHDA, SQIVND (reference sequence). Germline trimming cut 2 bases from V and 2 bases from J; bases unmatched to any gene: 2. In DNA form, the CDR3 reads TGTGCCAGTAGTATATCGGGGGGGGCCTACAATGAGCAGTTCTTC. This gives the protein CASSISGGAYNEQFF.

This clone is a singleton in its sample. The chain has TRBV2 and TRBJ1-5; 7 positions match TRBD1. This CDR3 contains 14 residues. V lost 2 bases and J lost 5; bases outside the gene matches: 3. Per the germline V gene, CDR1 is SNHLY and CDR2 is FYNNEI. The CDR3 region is CASSERDSYQPQHF. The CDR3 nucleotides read TGTGCCAGCAGTGAACGGGACAGCTATCAGCCCCAGCATTTT.

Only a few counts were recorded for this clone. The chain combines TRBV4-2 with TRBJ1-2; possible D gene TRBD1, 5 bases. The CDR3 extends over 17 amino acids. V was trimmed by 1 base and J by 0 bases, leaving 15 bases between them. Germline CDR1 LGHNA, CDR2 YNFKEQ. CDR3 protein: CASSQALGPDANYGYTF. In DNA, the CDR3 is TGTGCCAGCAGCCAAGCGTTGGGGCCAGACGCTAACTATGGCTACACCTTC.

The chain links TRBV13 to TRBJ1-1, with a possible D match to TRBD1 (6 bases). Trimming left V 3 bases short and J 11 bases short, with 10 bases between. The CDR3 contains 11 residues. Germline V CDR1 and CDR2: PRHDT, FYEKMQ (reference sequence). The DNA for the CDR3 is TGTGCCAGCAGCTTGGGGGCGCATGCTTTCTTT. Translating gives CASSLGAHAFF.

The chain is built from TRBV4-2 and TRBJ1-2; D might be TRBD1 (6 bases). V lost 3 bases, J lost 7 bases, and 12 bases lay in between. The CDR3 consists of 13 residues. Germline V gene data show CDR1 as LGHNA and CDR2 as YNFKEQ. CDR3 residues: CASSQADSTGYTF. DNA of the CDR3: TGTGCCAGCAGCCAGGCGGACAGCACTGGCTACACCTTC.

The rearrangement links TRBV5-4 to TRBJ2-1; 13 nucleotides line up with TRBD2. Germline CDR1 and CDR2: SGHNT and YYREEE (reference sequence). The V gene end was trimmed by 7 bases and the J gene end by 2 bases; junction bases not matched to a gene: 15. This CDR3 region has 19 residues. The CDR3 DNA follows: TGTGCCAGCTCCGGAACCGGGACTAGCGGGACGCTTACCTACAATGAGCAGTTCTTC. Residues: CASSGTGTSGTLTYNEQFF.

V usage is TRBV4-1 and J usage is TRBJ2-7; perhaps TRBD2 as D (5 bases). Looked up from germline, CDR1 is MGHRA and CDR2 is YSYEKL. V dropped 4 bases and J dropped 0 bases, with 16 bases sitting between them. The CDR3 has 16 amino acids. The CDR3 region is CASSPPGQRPSYEQYF. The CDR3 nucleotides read TGCGCCAGCAGCCCCCCTGGGCAGCGGCCCTCCTACGAGCAGTACTTC.

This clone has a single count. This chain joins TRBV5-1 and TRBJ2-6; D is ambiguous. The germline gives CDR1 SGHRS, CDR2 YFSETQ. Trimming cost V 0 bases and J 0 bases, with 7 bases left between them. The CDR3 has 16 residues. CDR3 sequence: CASSLAHTSGANVLTF. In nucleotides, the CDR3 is TGCGCCAGCAGCTTGGCACACACCTCTGGGGCCAACGTCCTGACTTTC.

The CDR3 DNA reads TGTGCCAGCACAGGGCCGCCTTTGGAGCAGTACTTC. Translation gives CASTGPPLEQYF. This chain connects TRBV2 to TRBJ2-7; D is possibly TRBD1 (5 bases). Trimming pared 7 bases from V and 7 bases from J, leaving 14 bases between. This CDR3 contains 12 residues. Germline V CDR1 and CDR2: SNHLY, FYNNEI. Looking up the rest from reference TRBV2 and TRBJ2-7 gives the full variable domain: EPEVTQTPSHQVTQMGQEVILRCVPISNHLYFYWYRQILGQKVEFLVSFYNNEISEKSEIFDDQFSVERPDGSNFTLKIRSTKLEDSAMYFCASTGPPLEQYFGPGTRLTVT.

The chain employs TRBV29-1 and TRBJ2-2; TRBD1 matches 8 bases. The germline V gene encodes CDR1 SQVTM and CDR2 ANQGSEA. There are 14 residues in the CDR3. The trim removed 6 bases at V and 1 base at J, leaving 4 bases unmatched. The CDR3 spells CSVGDRQNTGELFF. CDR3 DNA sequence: TGCAGCGTGGGGGACAGGCAGAACACCGGGGAGCTGTTTTTT.

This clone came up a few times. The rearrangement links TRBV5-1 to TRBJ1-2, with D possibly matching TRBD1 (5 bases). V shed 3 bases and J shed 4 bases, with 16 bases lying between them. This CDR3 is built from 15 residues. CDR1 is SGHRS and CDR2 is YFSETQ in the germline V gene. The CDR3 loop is CASSWRDGPSYGYTF. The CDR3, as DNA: TGCGCCAGCAGCTGGAGGGACGGCCCTTCCTATGGCTACACCTTC.

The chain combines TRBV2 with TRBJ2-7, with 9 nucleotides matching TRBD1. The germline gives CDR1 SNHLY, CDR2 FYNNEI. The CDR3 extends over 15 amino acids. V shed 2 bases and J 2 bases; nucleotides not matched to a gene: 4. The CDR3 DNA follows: TGTGCCAGCAGTGAACTGACAGGGGGTCCCTACGAGCAGTACTTC. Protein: CASSELTGGPYEQYF.

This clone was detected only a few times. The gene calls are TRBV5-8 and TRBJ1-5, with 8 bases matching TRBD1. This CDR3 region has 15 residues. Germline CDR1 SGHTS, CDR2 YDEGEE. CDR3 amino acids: CATGGGSGNNQPQHF. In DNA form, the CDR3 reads TGTGCAACAGGGGGTGGGTCAGGGAACAATCAGCCCCAGCATTTT.

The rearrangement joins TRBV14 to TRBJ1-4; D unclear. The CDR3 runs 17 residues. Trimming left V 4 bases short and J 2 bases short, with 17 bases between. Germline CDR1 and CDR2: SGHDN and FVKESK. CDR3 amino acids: CASSPLSPTTTNEKLFF. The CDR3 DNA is TGTGCCAGCAGCCCTTTAAGCCCGACTACTACTAATGAAAAACTGTTTTTT.

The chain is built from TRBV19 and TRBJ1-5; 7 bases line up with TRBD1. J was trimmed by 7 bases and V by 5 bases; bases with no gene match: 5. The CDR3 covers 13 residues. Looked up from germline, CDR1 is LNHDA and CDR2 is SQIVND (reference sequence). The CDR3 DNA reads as TGTGCCAGTAGTTCCAGGGGGTACCAGCCCCAGCATTTT. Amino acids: CASSSRGYQPQHF. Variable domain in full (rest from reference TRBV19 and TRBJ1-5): DGGITQSPKYLFRKEGQNVTLSCEQNLNHDAMYWYRQDPGQGLRLIYYSQIVNDFQKGDIAEGYSVSREKKESFPLTVTSAQKNPTAFYLCASSSRGYQPQHFGDGTRLSIL.

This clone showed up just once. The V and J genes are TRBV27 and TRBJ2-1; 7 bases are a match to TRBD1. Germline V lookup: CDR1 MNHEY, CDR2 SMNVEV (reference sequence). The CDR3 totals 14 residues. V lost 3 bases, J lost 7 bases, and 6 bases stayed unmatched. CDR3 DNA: TGTGCCAGCAGTTTCGGGACAGCTCCTAATGAGCAGTTCTTC. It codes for CASSFGTAPNEQFF.

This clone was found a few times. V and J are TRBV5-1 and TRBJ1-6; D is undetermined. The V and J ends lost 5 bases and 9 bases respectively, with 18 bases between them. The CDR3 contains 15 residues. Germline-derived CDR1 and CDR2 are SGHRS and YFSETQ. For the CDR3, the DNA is TGCGCCAGCAGTCCTACTAGTGAGTGGATTTCACCCCTCCACTTT. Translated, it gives CASSPTSEWISPLHF.

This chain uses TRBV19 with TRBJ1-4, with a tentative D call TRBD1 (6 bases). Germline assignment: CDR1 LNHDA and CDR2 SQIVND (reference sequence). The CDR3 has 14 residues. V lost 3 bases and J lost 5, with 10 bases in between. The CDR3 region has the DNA TGTGCCAGTAGTATGGACAGAAGGAATGAAAAACTGTTTTTT. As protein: CASSMDRRNEKLFF.

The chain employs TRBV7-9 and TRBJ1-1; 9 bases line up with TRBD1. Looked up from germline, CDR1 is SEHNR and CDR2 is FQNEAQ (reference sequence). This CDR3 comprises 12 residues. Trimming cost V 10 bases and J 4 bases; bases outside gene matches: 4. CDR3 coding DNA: TGTGCCACGGACAGGGGAGGCACTGAAGCTTTCTTT. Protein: CATDRGGTEAFF.

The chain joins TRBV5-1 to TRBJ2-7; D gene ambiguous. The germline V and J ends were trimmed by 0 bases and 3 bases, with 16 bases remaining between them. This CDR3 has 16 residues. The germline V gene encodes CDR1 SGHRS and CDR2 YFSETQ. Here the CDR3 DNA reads TGCGCCAGCAGCTTGGCCCCTGACACAGCTATCTACGAGCAGTACTTC. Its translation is CASSLAPDTAIYEQYF.

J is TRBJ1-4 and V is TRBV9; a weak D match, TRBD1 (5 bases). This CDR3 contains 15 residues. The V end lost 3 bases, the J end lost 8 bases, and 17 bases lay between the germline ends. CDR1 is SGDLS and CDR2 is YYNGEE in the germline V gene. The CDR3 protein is CASSAGDAGGEKLFF. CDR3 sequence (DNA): TGTGCCAGCAGCGCAGGAGACGCCGGGGGAGAAAAACTGTTTTTT.

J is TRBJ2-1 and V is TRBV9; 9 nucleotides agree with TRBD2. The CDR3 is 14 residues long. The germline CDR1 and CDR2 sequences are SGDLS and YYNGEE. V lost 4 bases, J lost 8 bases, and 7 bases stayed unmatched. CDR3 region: CASSRAGGPDEQFF. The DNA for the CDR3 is TGTGCCAGCAGCCGAGCGGGGGGCCCGGATGAGCAGTTCTTC.